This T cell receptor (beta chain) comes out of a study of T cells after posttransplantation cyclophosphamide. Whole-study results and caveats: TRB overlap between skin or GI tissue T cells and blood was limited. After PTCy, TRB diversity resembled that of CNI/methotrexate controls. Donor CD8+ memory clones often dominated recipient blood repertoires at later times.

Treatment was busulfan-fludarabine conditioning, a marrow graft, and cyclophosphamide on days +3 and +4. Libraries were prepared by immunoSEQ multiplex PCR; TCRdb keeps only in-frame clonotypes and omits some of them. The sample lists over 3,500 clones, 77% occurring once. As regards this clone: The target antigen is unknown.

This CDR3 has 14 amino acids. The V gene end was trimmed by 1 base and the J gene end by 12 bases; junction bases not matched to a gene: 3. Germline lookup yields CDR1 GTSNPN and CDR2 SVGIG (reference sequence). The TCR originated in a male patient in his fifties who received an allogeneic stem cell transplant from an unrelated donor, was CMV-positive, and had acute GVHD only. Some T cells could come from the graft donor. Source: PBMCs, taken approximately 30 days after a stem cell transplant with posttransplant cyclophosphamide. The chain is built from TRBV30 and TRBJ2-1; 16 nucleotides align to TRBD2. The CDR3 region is CAWSEGTSGGGQFF. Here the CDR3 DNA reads TGTGCCTGGAGTGAAGGGACTAGCGGGGGGGGGCAGTTCTTC. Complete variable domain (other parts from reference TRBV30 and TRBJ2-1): SQTIHQWPATLVQPVGSPLSLECTVEGTSNPNLYWYRQAAGRGLQLLFYSVGIGQISSEVPQNLSASRPQDRQFILSSKKLLLSDSGFYLCAWSEGTSGGGQFFGPGTRLTVL.